The 12 T cell receptor beta chains presented below share a single source sample, sequenced in a study of T cell responses to AZD1222 COVID-19 vaccine. Method: immunoSEQ multiplex PCR; TCRdb's copy keeps in-frame clones and lacks some. Here the sample spans approximately 68,000 clones, roughly 91% being singletons. The sequencing used peripheral blood, collected 28 days after the second dose of the MenACWY control vaccine. The receptors come from an adult who received the MenACWY meningococcal vaccine as a control.

V gene TRBV29-1 combines with J gene TRBJ2-7, with a possible D match to TRBD1 (6 bases). CDR3 length: 12 amino acids. The V gene lost 2 bases and the J gene lost 3 bases, with 8 bases spanning the gap. CDR1 and CDR2 (germline): SQVTM, ANQGSEA. The CDR3 nucleotides are TGCAGCGTTGAAACAGGGCACTACGAGCAGTACTTC. This sequence encodes CSVETGHYEQYF.

V usage is TRBV28 and J usage is TRBJ2-1; a possible D gene is TRBD1 (5 bases). The ends were cut back, 6 bases at V and 6 bases at J, with 12 bases in the middle. Germline V CDR1 and CDR2: MDHEN, SYDVKM. The CDR3 runs 13 residues. This chain's CDR3 is CASRRQTANEQFF. CDR3 coding DNA: TGTGCCAGCAGACGTCAGACAGCCAATGAGCAGTTCTTC.

The chain is built from TRBV19 and TRBJ1-4, with unresolved D. This CDR3 is built from 11 residues. The germline V gene encodes CDR1 LNHDA and CDR2 SQIVND (reference sequence). Trimming pared 6 bases from V and 7 bases from J, leaving 6 bases between. This CDR3 is CASRAGEKLFF. DNA for the CDR3: TGTGCCAGTAGGGCCGGTGAAAAACTGTTTTTT.

This clone was observed once. CDR3 amino acids: CASRGNYGYTF. CDR3 nucleotide sequence: TGTGCCAGCAGGGGTAACTATGGCTACACCTTC. The J gene is TRBJ1-2, the V gene TRBV28; D is unresolved. Trimming took off 6 bases at V and 1 base at J, with 3 bases between the two ends. Germline V gene data show CDR1 as MDHEN and CDR2 as SYDVKM. This CDR3 has 11 residues.

The gene calls are TRBV18 and TRBJ2-1, with TRBD1 matching 7 bases. The V gene's germline CDR1 is KGHSH and CDR2 LQKENI. The trim removed 6 bases at V and 0 bases at J, leaving 2 bases unmatched. The CDR3 has 14 residues. CDR3 bases: TGTGCCAGCTCCGGGACAGCCTCCTACAATGAGCAGTTCTTC. Residues: CASSGTASYNEQFF. Combining the CDR3 with reference TRBV18 and TRBJ2-1 gives the whole variable domain NAGVMQNPRHLVRRRGQEARLRCSPMKGHSHVYWYRQLPEEGLKFMVYLQKENIIDESGMPKERFSAEFPKEGPSILRIQQVVRGDSAAYFCASSGTASYNEQFFGPGTRLTVL.

The chain uses TRBV14 and TRBJ1-3; no clear D. V was clipped by 4 bases and J by 1 base, with 5 bases between them. Per the germline V gene, CDR1 is SGHDN and CDR2 is FVKESK. The CDR3 runs to 13 residues. DNA of the CDR3: TGTGCCAGCAGCCCCCGGTCTGGAAACACCATATATTTT. Its translation: CASSPRSGNTIYF.

This clone was seen just once. The J gene is TRBJ1-1, the V gene TRBV14, with 8 bases lining up with TRBD1. CDR1 is SGHDN and CDR2 is FVKESK in the germline V gene. The CDR3 length is 17 residues. J was trimmed by 0 bases and V by 3 bases; bases with no gene match: 9. DNA for the CDR3: TGTGCCAGCAGCCAGGGACAGGTCAGAGAGGTGAACACTGAAGCTTTCTTT. It encodes CASSQGQVREVNTEAFF.

V usage is TRBV6-4 and J usage is TRBJ2-3; 14 bases line up with TRBD2. After removal of 3 bases from V and 3 bases from J, the junction contained 8 bases not matched to a gene. The germline V gene has CDR1 MRHNA and CDR2 SNTAGT. This CDR3 comprises 18 residues. The CDR3 loop is CASSDLTSGREGTDTQYF. CDR3 coding DNA: TGTGCCAGCAGTGATTTGACTAGCGGGAGGGAGGGAACAGATACGCAGTATTTT.

The rearrangement links TRBV15 to TRBJ1-1; D unclear. The CDR3 is 14 residues long. From germline, CDR1 is LNHNV and CDR2 YYDKDF (reference sequence). Trimming pared 0 bases from V and 3 bases from J, leaving 8 bases between. Written as DNA, the CDR3 is TGTGCCACCAGCAGAGATAACGGGGACACTGAAGCTTTCTTT. It encodes CATSRDNGDTEAFF.

The rearrangement joins TRBV27 to TRBJ2-3, with D tentatively TRBD1 (6 bases). V was cut by 3 bases and J by 5 bases, with 12 bases left in between. The CDR3 covers 14 residues. Germline V CDR1 and CDR2: MNHEY, SMNVEV (reference sequence). CDR3 coding DNA: TGTGCCAGCAGTTTCGACAGGAGTGGAGATACGCAGTATTTT. This sequence encodes CASSFDRSGDTQYF.

The V call is TRBV19, the J call TRBJ2-2, with 11 positions matching TRBD1. The J segment lost 6 bases and the V segment lost 6 bases, leaving 3 bases of the junction unmatched. Germline V gene sequence: CDR1 LNHDA, CDR2 SQIVND (reference sequence). The CDR3 has 14 residues. This chain's CDR3 is CASSGQGASGELFF. The CDR3 DNA sequence: TGTGCCAGTAGCGGACAGGGGGCCTCCGGGGAGCTGTTTTTT.

V usage is TRBV7-9 and J usage is TRBJ2-3; D remains ambiguous. This CDR3 region has 13 residues. Germline values: CDR1 SEHNR, CDR2 FQNEAQ (reference sequence). Trimming left V 4 bases short and J 8 bases short, with 13 bases between. CDR3 DNA: TGTGCCAGCAGCTCACAGCTAGAGCGTACGCAGTATTTT. It encodes CASSSQLERTQYF.